The 17 T cell receptor beta chains below come from one sample, sequenced in a study of blood T cell repertoires in COVID-19 (dated by TCRdb to the early 2020s). The library was prepared using the immunoSEQ multiplex PCR assay. Imported from immuneACCESS, the table was reduced by TCRdb to in-frame sequences with V and J called. These copies leave out some clones; in studies compared against another copy, an unresolved V gene accounts for under half, and the cause of the remainder is not known. Here the sample has hundreds of thousands of clones; about 85% occur a single time. Roughly 0.69% of the sample comes from the top ten. The sample taken for sequencing was peripheral blood. These receptors were collected from a man aged 35-49 years with acute or convalescent COVID-19.

V gene TRBV18 combines with J gene TRBJ2-1, with D possibly TRBD1 on 5 matching bases. V lost 3 bases to trimming and J lost 10 bases, with 16 bases between them. The CDR3 covers 14 residues. The germline gives CDR1 KGHSH, CDR2 LQKENI. The CDR3: CASSPEPQEIEQFF. The CDR3 DNA reads as TGTGCCAGCTCACCGGAACCACAGGAAATCGAGCAGTTCTTC. The variable domain in full, completed from reference TRBV18 and TRBJ2-1, reads NAGVMQNPRHLVRRRGQEARLRCSPMKGHSHVYWYRQLPEEGLKFMVYLQKENIIDESGMPKERFSAEFPKEGPSILRIQQVVRGDSAAYFCASSPEPQEIEQFFGPGTRLTVL.

V gene TRBV19 combines with J gene TRBJ1-6; 9 nucleotides match TRBD1. V lost 6 bases and J lost 6; bases outside the gene matches: 12. CDR3 size: 17 residues. Per the germline V gene, CDR1 is LNHDA and CDR2 is SQIVND (reference sequence). CDR3 in amino acids: CASRQGIQGAPNSPLHF. CDR3 nucleotides: TGTGCCAGTAGGCAAGGAATACAGGGGGCCCCTAATTCACCCCTCCACTTT.

This chain joins TRBV30 and TRBJ2-7; possibly TRBD1 for D (6 bases). Between the trimmed V and J ends, which lost 0 bases and 6 bases, there was a span of 15 bases. Germline CDR1 GTSNPN, CDR2 SVGIG (reference sequence). CDR3 length: 14 amino acids. This chain's CDR3 is CAWSVWTAPLEQYF. The CDR3, as DNA: TGTGCCTGGAGTGTATGGACAGCCCCTCTCGAGCAGTACTTC. The full variable domain, rest sourced from reference TRBV30 and TRBJ2-7, is SQTIHQWPATLVQPVGSPLSLECTVEGTSNPNLYWYRQAAGRGLQLLFYSVGIGQISSEVPQNLSASRPQDRQFILSSKKLLLSDSGFYLCAWSVWTAPLEQYFGPGTRLTVT.

This chain connects TRBV7-2 to TRBJ2-7; D perhaps matches TRBD2 (5 bases). V shed 5 bases and J shed 2 bases, with 13 bases lying between them. The CDR3 extends over 14 amino acids. Looked up from germline, CDR1 is SGHTA and CDR2 is FQGNSA. The CDR3 sequence: CASSPRTGTYEQYF. In DNA, the CDR3 is TGTGCCAGCAGCCCCCGGACTGGAACCTACGAGCAGTACTTC.

The sample holds one count of this clone. CDR3 amino acids: CASSLYAGVNRLSAYEQYF. The CDR3 nucleotides are TGTGCCAGCTCACTTTACGCCGGGGTCAATCGGCTGAGTGCCTACGAGCAGTACTTC. The chain recombines TRBV18 with TRBJ2-7; D might be TRBD2 (5 bases). Germline assignment: CDR1 KGHSH and CDR2 LQKENI. CDR3 length: 19 amino acids. The V and J ends lost 4 bases and 2 bases respectively, with 27 bases between them.

This clone was detected only once. This chain uses TRBV7-2 with TRBJ1-2; 8 bases line up with TRBD1. The trim removed 4 bases at V and 6 bases at J, leaving 7 bases unmatched. In germline, CDR1 is SGHTA, CDR2 FQGNSA. The CDR3 is 14 residues long. Here the CDR3 DNA reads TGTGCCAGCAGCTCGACAGGGGAGTTGAATGGCTACACCTTC. Residues: CASSSTGELNGYTF. Drawing the rest from reference TRBV7-2 and TRBJ1-2, the complete variable domain is GAGVSQSPSNKVTEKGKDVELRCDPISGHTALYWYRQSLGQGLEFLIYFQGNSAPDKSGLPSDRFSAERTGGSVSTLTIQRTQQEDSAVYLCASSSTGELNGYTFGSGTRLTVV.

This clone has only a few counts. The chain recombines TRBV7-5 with TRBJ2-7; no DNA check was done on the table's D call, TRBD2. TRBV7-5 represents a pseudogene. This CDR3 is 15 amino acids long. The chain's CDR3 is CVRTDPRERGGEQYF. The CDR3 region has the DNA TGTGTCAGAACCGACCCTCGGGAGCGGGGCGGCGAGCAGTACTTC.

This clone is a singleton in its sample. The chain combines TRBV3-1 (or the pseudogene TRBV3-2) with TRBJ1-6; 10 nucleotides align to TRBD1. The CDR3 extends over 15 amino acids. Germline V gene lookup returns CDR1 LGHDT and CDR2 YNNKEL (reference sequence). V was pared by 3 bases and J by 8 bases, with 4 bases of the junction left unmatched. CDR3 amino acids: CASSQGTGDDSPLHF. CDR3 in DNA: TGTGCCAGCAGCCAGGGGACAGGGGATGATTCACCCCTCCACTTT.

The chain employs TRBV11-2 and TRBJ2-2; TRBD2 matches at 9 bases. Germline V gene data show CDR1 as SGHAT and CDR2 as FQNNGV. The CDR3 consists of 14 residues. J gave up 4 bases and V 10 bases, and 7 bases lay outside the gene matches. This CDR3 is CANLGREGTGELFF. The CDR3 coding sequence is TGTGCCAACCTTGGGCGGGAGGGCACCGGGGAGCTGTTTTTT.

This clone has more than one count but fewer than ten. The J gene is TRBJ1-1, the V gene TRBV7-2, with a weak D call TRBD1 (5 bases). Trimming cost V 3 bases and J 3 bases, with 8 bases left between them. Germline CDR1 reads SGHTA; CDR2 reads FQGNSA. This CDR3 is 13 amino acids long. CDR3 in amino acids: CASSFQGDTEAFF. CDR3 bases: TGTGCCAGCAGCTTCCAGGGTGACACTGAAGCTTTCTTT.

This chain uses TRBV7-9 with TRBJ2-7; TRBD2 aligns across 12 bases. CDR1 and CDR2 from the germline V gene are SEHNR and FQNEAQ (reference sequence). V lost 5 bases to trimming and J lost 0 bases; unmatched junction nucleotides: 2. CDR3 length: 15 amino acids. The CDR3 loop reads CASSMTSGSSYEQYF. The CDR3, as DNA: TGTGCCAGCAGCATGACTAGCGGGAGCTCCTACGAGCAGTACTTC.

The V call is TRBV24-1, the J call TRBJ1-5; 9 bases map to TRBD1. The V gene end was trimmed by 4 bases and the J gene end by 7 bases; junction bases not matched to a gene: 10. CDR1 KGHDR and CDR2 SFDVKD come from the germline V gene. CDR3 length: 16 residues. CDR3 nucleotide sequence: TGTGCCACCAGTGAATCCGGGACAGGGCTGAGACAGCCCCAGCATTTT. Translated: CATSESGTGLRQPQHF.

This clone was counted a single time. V is TRBV27 and J is TRBJ2-7; 9 bases line up with TRBD1. In germline, CDR1 is MNHEY, CDR2 SMNVEV (reference sequence). This CDR3 region has 13 residues. Trimming at V came to 7 bases and at J to 3 bases, leaving 4 bases not matched to a gene. The CDR3 DNA reads TGTGCCAGCACCACGGGACAGGGCTACGAGCAGTACTTC. Translation gives CASTTGQGYEQYF.

This chain links TRBV5-4 with TRBJ1-3, with a possible D match to TRBD1 (6 bases). The CDR3 has 15 amino acids. V was trimmed by 0 bases and J by 4 bases, leaving 11 bases between them. Per germline, CDR1 SGHNT and CDR2 YYREEE (reference sequence). The CDR3 sequence: CASSLGRTDGNTIYF. CDR3 nucleotide sequence: TGTGCCAGCAGCTTGGGGCGGACAGACGGAAACACCATATATTTT.

The V and J genes are TRBV28 and TRBJ2-6, with 8 bases matching TRBD2. This CDR3 is 17 amino acids long. Germline trimming cut 6 bases from V and 0 bases from J; bases unmatched to any gene: 7. Germline CDR1 and CDR2: MDHEN and SYDVKM. The CDR3 loop reads CASRRGGGSSGANVLTF. CDR3 nucleotides: TGTGCCAGCAGACGGGGGGGAGGCAGCTCTGGGGCCAACGTCCTGACTTTC. The full variable domain, completed using reference TRBV28 and TRBJ2-6, is DVKVTQSSRYLVKRTGEKVFLECVQDMDHENMFWYRQDPGLGLRLIYFSYDVKMKEKGDIPEGYSVSREKKERFSLILESASTNQTSMYLCASRRGGGSSGANVLTFGAGSRLTVL.

V is TRBV4-1 and J is TRBJ2-5; D may be TRBD2 (5 bases). V lost 5 bases to trimming and J lost 0 bases, with 13 bases between them. Germline CDR1 reads MGHRA; CDR2 reads YSYEKL. The CDR3 is 15 residues long. CDR3 DNA: TGCGCCAGCAGCTCCTCTTCGGGGTACCAAGAGACCCAGTACTTC. It yields the protein CASSSSSGYQETQYF.

This sequence joins TRBV5-5 and TRBJ2-7; the D gene is possibly TRBD2 (6 bases). CDR3 length: 15 amino acids. CDR1 and CDR2 (germline): SGHKS, YYEKEE (reference sequence). V dropped 0 bases and J dropped 0 bases, with 10 bases sitting between them. DNA for the CDR3: TGTGCCAGCAGCTTGGCCGGGGGTAGCTCCTACGAGCAGTACTTC. Translated, it gives CASSLAGGSSYEQYF.